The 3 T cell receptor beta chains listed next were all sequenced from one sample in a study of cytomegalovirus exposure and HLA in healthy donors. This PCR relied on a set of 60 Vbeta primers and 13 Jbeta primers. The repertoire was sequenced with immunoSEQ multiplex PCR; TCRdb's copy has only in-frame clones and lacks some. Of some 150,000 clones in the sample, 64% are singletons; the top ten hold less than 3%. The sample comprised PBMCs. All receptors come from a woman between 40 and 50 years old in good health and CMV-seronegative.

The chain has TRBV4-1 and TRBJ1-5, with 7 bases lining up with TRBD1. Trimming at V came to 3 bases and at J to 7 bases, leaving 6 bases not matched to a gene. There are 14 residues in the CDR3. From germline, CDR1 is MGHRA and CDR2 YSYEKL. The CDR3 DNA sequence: TGCGCCAGCAGCCATAACAGGGGCGAGCAGCCCCAGCATTTT. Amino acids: CASSHNRGEQPQHF.

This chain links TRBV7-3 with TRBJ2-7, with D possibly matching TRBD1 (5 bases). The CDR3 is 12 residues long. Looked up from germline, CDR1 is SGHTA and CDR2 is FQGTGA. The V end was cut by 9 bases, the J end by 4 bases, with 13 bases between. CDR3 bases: TGTGCCAGTACTCAGGGTAAGTACGAGCAGTACTTC. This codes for CASTQGKYEQYF. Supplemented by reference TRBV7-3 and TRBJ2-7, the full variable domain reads GAGVSQTPSNKVTEKGKYVELRCDPISGHTALYWYRQSLGQGPEFLIYFQGTGAADDSGLPNDRFFAVRPEGSVSTLKIQRTERGDSAVYLCASTQGKYEQYFGPGTRLTVT.

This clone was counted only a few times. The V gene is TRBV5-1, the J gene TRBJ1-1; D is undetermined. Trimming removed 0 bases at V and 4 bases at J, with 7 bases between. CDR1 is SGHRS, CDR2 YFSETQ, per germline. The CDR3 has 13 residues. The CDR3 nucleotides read TGCGCCAGCAGCTTGGTCCCCGGCACTGAAGCTTTCTTT. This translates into CASSLVPGTEAFF.